This T cell receptor beta chain originates from a study of a mutant IDH1 vaccine in newly diagnosed glioma. About the study: Vaccination began 4-6 weeks post radiotherapy alone, or with temozolomide cycles. Treated patients, about 60% male and roughly 40% female, averaged approximately 40 years of age. Before enrollment, the patients had been treated with radiotherapy alone, temozolomide alone, or both together. Most of them had received both.

Comments on this clone: What it binds is unknown.

Time point indicated: week 47, end of study. Every vaccine dose comprised 300 ug of mutant IDH1 20-mer peptide plus topical imiquimod. Profiled with immunoSEQ multiplex PCR; TCRdb holds only in-frame clones, not every one. The table shows roughly 46,000 clones, with less than 85% occurring only once. Per the germline V gene, CDR1 is SGHDT and CDR2 is YYEEEE. The V and J ends lost 0 bases and 4 bases respectively, with 15 bases between them. The CDR3 totals 16 residues. The TCR originated in a woman aged 25 to 39 with glioma. Some clones in this sample may be carry-over from other donors' samples. Material: PBMCs, obtained from a glioma patient whose treatment included an IDH1 peptide vaccine. The rearrangement joins TRBV5-6 to TRBJ2-3, with D unresolved. CDR3 bases: TGTGCCAGCAGCTTGGAGAGAGCCGGATTGGCAGATACGCAGTATTTT. Encoded protein: CASSLERAGLADTQYF.